The 20 T cell receptor beta chains below all came from one sample that was sequenced in a study of CD8 T cells in Susac syndrome. Reverse transcription of roughly 0.45 to 1 ug RNA was carried out with random hexamers. TCRdb used MiXCR to reprocess the immunoSEQ multiplex PCR reads, holding one entry per CDR3 protein. Of 300,000 to 350,000 distinct CDR3 sequences listed, around 92% are singletons. Sequencing was done on a sample of CD4+ T cells from PBMCs. Receptors originate from a human donor with multiple sclerosis.

CDR3 sequence reads: CASSQRWSAGAPNEQFF. For the CDR3, the DNA is TGCGCCAGCAGCCAACGGTGGTCAGCGGGAGCCCCCAATGAGCAGTTCTTC. The rearrangement joins TRBV4-1 to TRBJ2-1; 8 bases map to TRBD2. J gave up 6 bases and V 2 bases, and 12 bases lay outside the gene matches. This CDR3 has 17 residues. Germline CDR1 and CDR2: MGHRA and YSYEKL.

The DNA of the CDR3 is TGTGCCAGCATTTCGGGGGGAAACACCATATATTTT. Amino acids: CASISGGNTIYF. The chain is built from TRBV12-3 or TRBV12-4 and TRBJ1-3; D uncertain. V shed 7 bases and J shed 4 bases, with 8 bases lying between them. The CDR3 loop spans 12 amino acids.

V gene TRBV29-1 combines with J gene TRBJ2-7; TRBD1 is a possible D gene (6 bases). This CDR3 has 12 residues. Trimming removed 5 bases at V and 5 bases at J, with 13 bases between. Germline V gene sequence: CDR1 SQVTM, CDR2 ANQGSEA. As DNA, the CDR3 is TGCAGCGTTACAGGGATGGTCGACGAGCAGTACTTC. This translates into CSVTGMVDEQYF.

This chain uses TRBV7-2 with TRBJ2-1; D not resolved. Trimming pared 0 bases from V and 8 bases from J, leaving 14 bases between. Per the germline V gene, CDR1 is SGHTA and CDR2 is FQGNSA. The CDR3 totals 15 residues. CDR3 sequence: CASSLASQRKDEQFF. The CDR3 DNA reads as TGTGCCAGCAGCTTAGCCAGCCAGAGAAAGGATGAGCAGTTCTTC.

V and J are TRBV2 and TRBJ2-3; D perhaps matches TRBD2 (6 bases). V lost 3 bases and J 5 bases, leaving 15 bases between the germline ends. Germline assignment: CDR1 SNHLY and CDR2 FYNNEI. The CDR3 spans 15 residues. CDR3 nucleotides: TGTGCCAGCAGTGACGGCGCGGGGTGGGGAGATACGCAGTATTTT. It is translated as CASSDGAGWGDTQYF.

CDR3 nucleotides: TGTGCCAGCAGCTTCGTGTCTAGCGGGACCTACGAGCAGTACTTC. Protein sequence: CASSFVSSGTYEQYF. J is TRBJ2-7 and V is TRBV5-6, with 9 bases lining up with TRBD2. The CDR3 consists of 15 residues. Germline trimming cut 2 bases from V and 2 bases from J; bases unmatched to any gene: 5. CDR1 is SGHDT, CDR2 YYEEEE, per germline.

This clonotype has only a few counts. This chain connects TRBV7-9 to TRBJ2-7; TRBD1 might be the D (5 bases). This CDR3 contains 14 residues. Germline CDR1 is SEHNR and CDR2 is FQNEAQ (reference sequence). V lost 5 bases and J lost 2, with 13 bases in between. The CDR3 bases are TGTGCCAGCAGCCCCCAGGGTAGGGCCTACGAGCAGTACTTC. Protein product: CASSPQGRAYEQYF.

The chain has TRBV23-1 and TRBJ2-7; D is uncertain. TRBV23-1 is reported as an ORF; its role is uncertain. V was trimmed by 0 bases and J by 3 bases, leaving 15 bases between them. The length of the CDR3 is 16 residues. CDR3 loop: CASSQSNRVFFYEQYF. The CDR3 DNA reads as TGCGCCAGCAGTCAATCGAACCGGGTTTTCTTCTACGAGCAGTACTTC.

This chain joins TRBV2 and TRBJ1-5; 10 bases are shared with TRBD1. From germline, CDR1 is SNHLY and CDR2 FYNNEI. The CDR3 totals 15 residues. Trimming took 4 bases from V and 2 from J; bases not matched to a gene: 2. The CDR3 loop reads CASSAGTGGNQPQHF. In DNA, the CDR3 is TGTGCCAGCAGTGCCGGGACAGGGGGCAATCAGCCCCAGCATTTT. Complete variable domain (other parts from reference TRBV2 and TRBJ1-5): EPEVTQTPSHQVTQMGQEVILRCVPISNHLYFYWYRQILGQKVEFLVSFYNNEISEKSEIFDDQFSVERPDGSNFTLKIRSTKLEDSAMYFCASSAGTGGNQPQHFGDGTRLSIL.

V gene TRBV23-1 combines with J gene TRBJ1-1, with a possible D match to TRBD1 (5 bases). TRBV23-1 belongs to the ORF category, with a function that is uncertain. With 2 bases removed from V and 5 bases from J, the gap between germline ends came to 9 bases. This CDR3 contains 13 residues. Written as DNA, the CDR3 is TGCGCCAGCAGTCAAGGGAAGGGGACTGAAGCTTTCTTT. Translation: CASSQGKGTEAFF.

The chain has TRBV10-2 and TRBJ1-5; D is undetermined. V lost 2 bases and J lost 5, with 10 bases in between. Germline CDR1 and CDR2: WSHSY and SAAADI. The CDR3 is 14 amino acids. Written as DNA, the CDR3 is TGCGCCAGCAGTGAGATGTCGAGTTATCAGCCCCAGCATTTT. Translated: CASSEMSSYQPQHF.

The chain has TRBV7-2 and TRBJ1-2; no clear D gene. CDR3 size: 14 residues. The germline V and J ends were trimmed by 5 bases and 10 bases, with 20 bases remaining between them. Germline V lookup: CDR1 SGHTA, CDR2 FQGNSA. As DNA, the CDR3 is TGTGCCAGCAGCCGCCGGGATCAATCTTGGGACTACACCTTC. Protein sequence: CASSRRDQSWDYTF.

This clonotype appeared a few times. The chain links TRBV18 to TRBJ2-7, with D maybe TRBD2 (6 bases). V was clipped by 3 bases and J by 2 bases, with 14 bases between them. The CDR3 contains 15 residues. Per germline, CDR1 KGHSH and CDR2 LQKENI. Here the CDR3 reads CASSPSGGVPYEQYF. For the CDR3, the DNA is TGTGCCAGCTCACCCAGCGGCGGGGTTCCCTACGAGCAGTACTTC.

The rearrangement joins TRBV5-1 to TRBJ2-4, with D maybe TRBD2 (5 bases). Per the germline V gene, CDR1 is SGHRS and CDR2 is YFSETQ. V was pared by 0 bases and J by 6 bases, with 16 bases between. This CDR3 comprises 16 residues. The CDR3, as DNA: TGCGCCAGCAGCTTGGCCGGGGTTGATAATGGAAACATTCAGTACTTC. Protein: CASSLAGVDNGNIQYF.

This clonotype was seen once. This chain connects TRBV30 to TRBJ1-3, with D possibly matching TRBD1 (5 bases). This CDR3 region has 13 residues. The germline CDR1 and CDR2 sequences are GTSNPN and SVGIG (reference sequence). V was cut by 4 bases and J by 4 bases, with 11 bases left in between. The CDR3: CAWNSGDGNTIYF. The CDR3, as DNA: TGTGCCTGGAACTCGGGGGACGGAAACACCATATATTTT.

A single count supports this clonotype. The V and J genes are TRBV19 and TRBJ1-4, with D unresolved. This CDR3 contains 13 residues. V was cut by 3 bases and J by 10 bases, with 12 bases left in between. Germline CDR1 LNHDA, CDR2 SQIVND (reference sequence). DNA of the CDR3: TGTGCCAGTAGTATTTCAGAGGGCGGAAAACTGTTTTTT. Protein: CASSISEGGKLFF.

The chain is built from TRBV3-1 and TRBJ2-1; 9 bases line up with TRBD1. The CDR3 contains 16 residues. Germline-derived CDR1 and CDR2 are LGHDT and YNNKEL (reference sequence). Trimming at V came to 3 bases and at J to 1 base, leaving 4 bases not matched to a gene. Here the CDR3 reads CASSQSTGGSYNEQFF. The CDR3 DNA is TGTGCCAGCAGCCAGTCGACAGGGGGGTCCTACAATGAGCAGTTCTTC.

The rearrangement uses TRBV5-5 and TRBJ2-7, with a tentative D call TRBD1 (6 bases). Trimming took off 4 bases at V and 5 bases at J, with 13 bases between the two ends. CDR1 and CDR2 from the germline V gene are SGHKS and YYEKEE (reference sequence). The CDR3 covers 13 residues. CDR3 residues: CASSVYRVHEQYF. The CDR3 DNA reads as TGTGCCAGCAGCGTATACAGGGTCCACGAGCAGTACTTC.

The rearrangement joins TRBV4-2 to TRBJ2-1; 11 bases match TRBD2. With 3 bases clipped from V and 7 bases from J, the junction kept 8 bases outside the gene matches. CDR1 and CDR2 from the germline V gene are LGHNA and YNFKEQ. There are 16 residues in the CDR3. The CDR3 region is CASSHLSGGGINEQFF. The CDR3 DNA reads as TGTGCCAGCAGCCACCTTAGCGGGGGGGGGATAAATGAGCAGTTCTTC.

The V and J genes are TRBV6-2 or TRBV6-3 and TRBJ2-1; D is ambiguous. Per germline, CDR1 MNHEY and CDR2 SVGEGT. The CDR3 spans 13 residues. Trimming pared 10 bases from V and 2 bases from J, leaving 12 bases between. In DNA form, the CDR3 reads TGTGCCACCTCCCAGAGCCCCTACAATGAGCAGTTCTTC. Amino acids: CATSQSPYNEQFF.